Sequencing of this TCR beta chain was carried out in a study of sequential checkpoint blockade in melanoma. Overall study: Arm A got nivolumab then ipilimumab; arm B the reverse, 1:1. Both treatment sequences were followed by maintenance nivolumab.

Assay used: immunoSEQ multiplex PCR; TCRdb lists only in-frame clones, some missing. The table has around 11,000 clones, around 74% seen once. Treatment indicated: randomized to nivolumab then ipilimumab (arm A) or the reverse (arm B). None of the patients previously received DNA-damaging chemotherapy. From thawed PBMCs, live CD3+CD8+ cells negative for CD19 and CD56 were sorted. Germline V gene data show CDR1 as LNHNV and CDR2 as YYDKDF (reference sequence). With 5 bases clipped from V and 2 bases from J, the junction kept 2 bases outside the gene matches. This CDR3 has 15 residues. The source was CD8+ T cells sorted from blood (inferred from file names), collected from a patient given nivolumab and ipilimumab in sequence. This sequence joins TRBV15 and TRBJ2-7, with 14 bases identical to TRBD2. The TCR sequence derives from a human donor with melanoma. CDR3 in DNA: TGTGCCACCAGCCCGGGACTAGCGGGGGCCTACGAGCAGTACTTC. This encodes CATSPGLAGAYEQYF.